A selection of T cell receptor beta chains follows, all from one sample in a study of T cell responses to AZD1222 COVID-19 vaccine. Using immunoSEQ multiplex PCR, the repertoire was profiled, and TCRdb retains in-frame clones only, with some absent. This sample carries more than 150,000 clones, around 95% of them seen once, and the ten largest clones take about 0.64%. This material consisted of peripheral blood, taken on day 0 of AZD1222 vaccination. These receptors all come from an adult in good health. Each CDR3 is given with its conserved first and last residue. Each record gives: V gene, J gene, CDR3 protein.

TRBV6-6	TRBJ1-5	CASTPRVSGNQPQHF
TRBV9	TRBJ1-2	CASSPNPGTVYGYTF
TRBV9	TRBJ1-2	CASSGQGGYTF
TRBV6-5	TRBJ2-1	CASRAGRGYNEQFF
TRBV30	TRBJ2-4	CAWSVGGKRRAKNIQYF
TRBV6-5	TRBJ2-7	CASSRQGPSYEQYF
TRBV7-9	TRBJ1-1	CASSLVLLNTEAFF
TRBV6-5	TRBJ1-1	CASRPPDGYTEAFF
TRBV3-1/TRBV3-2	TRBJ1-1	CASSWLDPGQGDFIFRTEAFF
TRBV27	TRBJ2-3	CASSLSIRGGRGDTQYF
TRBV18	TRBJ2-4	CASSLGQGEMHIQYF
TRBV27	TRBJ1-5	CASSFRDGNQPQHF
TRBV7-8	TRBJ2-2	CASSHWTGREAPGELFF
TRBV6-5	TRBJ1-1	CASSYQGLEAFF
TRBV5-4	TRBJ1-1	CASGKGTEAFF
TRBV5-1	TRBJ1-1	CASSLVAGAAMAFF
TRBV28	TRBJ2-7	CASTRGTGWSYEQYF
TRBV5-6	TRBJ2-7	CASRGRDRGLEQYF
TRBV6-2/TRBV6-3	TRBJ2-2	CASSYLLQGPGRYTGELFF
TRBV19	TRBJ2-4	CASKVGTGANIQYF
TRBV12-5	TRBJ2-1	CASGLVLGQGDNEQFF
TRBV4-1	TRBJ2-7	CASSQAVPGASYEQYF
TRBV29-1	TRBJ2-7	CSVAGTGDPGGYEQYF
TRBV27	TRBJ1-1	CASATGNTEAFF
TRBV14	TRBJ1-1	CASSSSFNTEAFF
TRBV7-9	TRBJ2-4	CASSRGLAGESAKNIQYF
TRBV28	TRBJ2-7	CASSSLSRTGAGEQYF
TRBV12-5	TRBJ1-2	CASALGGARHYGYTF